Following are 14 T cell receptor beta chains from one sample sequenced in a study of beta chain features in type 1 diabetes. What was sequenced were expressed TCRB transcripts, since all of the isolated RNA had been reverse transcribed. Produced via immunoSEQ multiplex PCR; TCRdb's table is partial and in-frame only. Of about 370,000 clones in the sample, 9.6% were seen once. These receptors have no identified antigens. General study points: In all four CD4+ subsets, TCRB CDR3 length was significantly, moderately reduced in type 1 diabetes.

The sample comprised central memory CD4+ T cells from blood. These receptors originate from a young man with type 1 diabetes.

This clone showed up just a few times. The chain has TRBV25-1 and TRBJ2-5, with D hard to call. The J call may be faulty, since TRBJ2-7 better matches the DNA end. The germline CDR1 and CDR2 sequences are MGHDK and SYGVNS. CDR3 size: 13 residues. In DNA, the CDR3 is TGTGCCAGCAGTTTAAATCAGCAGACCGAGCAGTACTTC. Its translation: CASSLNQQTEQYF.

V and J are TRBV5-5 and TRBJ2-1; D possibly corresponds to TRBD1 (6 bases). The germline gives CDR1 SGHKS, CDR2 YYEKEE (reference sequence). The CDR3 length is 14 residues. Trimming removed 3 bases from V and 2 bases from J, with 9 bases in between. The CDR3 nucleotides read TGTGCCAGCAGCTCATGGGGGCCCTACAATGAGCAGTTCTTC. Translation gives CASSSWGPYNEQFF.

This clone was recorded a few times. The chain recombines TRBV7-8 with TRBJ2-1; D is ambiguous. This CDR3 spans 13 amino acids. Germline values: CDR1 SGHVS, CDR2 FQNEAQ. Trimming took 2 bases from V and 7 from J, leaving 9 bases between them. The CDR3 DNA is TGTGCCAGCAGCTTAATTGCCGGGAATGAGCAGTTCTTC. Protein: CASSLIAGNEQFF.

V and J are TRBV28 and TRBJ2-5; 9 positions agree with TRBD2. The V gene's germline CDR1 is MDHEN and CDR2 SYDVKM. This CDR3 region has 15 residues. V was clipped by 5 bases and J by 5 bases; unmatched bases: 9. This CDR3 reads CASSTLAGVAETQYF. In DNA form, the CDR3 reads TGTGCCAGCAGTACCTTAGCGGGAGTGGCGGAGACCCAGTACTTC. The full variable domain, its missing parts supplied by reference TRBV28 and TRBJ2-5, is DVKVTQSSRYLVKRTGEKVFLECVQDMDHENMFWYRQDPGLGLRLIYFSYDVKMKEKGDIPEGYSVSREKKERFSLILESASTNQTSMYLCASSTLAGVAETQYFGPGTRLLVL.

In its sample, this clone was seen a few times. The rearrangement uses TRBV7-2 and TRBJ2-5, with unresolved D. The CDR3 has 13 residues. Trimming left V 1 base short and J 1 base short, with 4 bases between. Germline V lookup: CDR1 SGHTA, CDR2 FQGNSA. Here the CDR3 reads CASSLDVQETQYF. The DNA for the CDR3 is TGTGCCAGCAGCTTAGATGTCCAAGAGACCCAGTACTTC.

J is TRBJ2-5 and V is TRBV11-2; 7 bases agree with TRBD2. With 2 bases clipped from V and 5 bases from J, the junction kept 8 bases outside the gene matches. Germline V lookup: CDR1 SGHAT, CDR2 FQNNGV. The CDR3 totals 15 residues. This CDR3 reads CASSLSAGEVETQYF. CDR3 nucleotide sequence: TGTGCCAGCAGCTTATCTGCGGGAGAGGTTGAGACCCAGTACTTC.

This clone was found a few times. The V call is TRBV27, the J call TRBJ1-2; 8 bases match TRBD1. CDR3 length: 16 residues. With 3 bases clipped from V and 0 bases from J, the junction kept 6 bases outside the gene matches. Germline V CDR1 and CDR2: MNHEY, SMNVEV (reference sequence). This CDR3 reads CASSLAGQGTNYGYTF. The CDR3 bases are TGTGCCAGCAGTTTGGCAGGACAGGGAACTAACTATGGCTACACCTTC.

The CDR3 here is CASSVESLAGNIQYF. CDR3 nucleotides: TGTGCCAGCAGCGTAGAATCCCTAGCGGGGAACATTCAGTACTTC. This chain links TRBV9 with TRBJ2-4, with 9 bases that match TRBD2. J lost 7 bases, V lost 0 bases, and 5 bases had no gene match. CDR3 length equals 15 residues. From germline, CDR1 is SGDLS and CDR2 YYNGEE.

This clone has a handful of counts. The CDR3: CASSPLNRGNTIYF. CDR3 nucleotide sequence: TGTGCCAGCAGTCCGCTTAACAGAGGAAACACCATATATTTT. V gene TRBV27 combines with J gene TRBJ1-3, with D hard to call. Germline assignment: CDR1 MNHEY and CDR2 SMNVEV (reference sequence). This CDR3 has 14 residues. V was shortened by 5 bases and J by 4 bases, with 12 bases between the two germline ends.

This clone showed up many times. The chain has TRBV18 and TRBJ2-7; D is uncertain. Germline CDR1 is KGHSH and CDR2 is LQKENI. CDR3 length: 14 amino acids. The ends were cut back, 2 bases at V and 0 bases at J, with 8 bases in the middle. CDR3 protein: CASSPGKISYEQYF. CDR3 sequence (DNA): TGTGCCAGCTCACCAGGGAAAATCTCCTACGAGCAGTACTTC. The whole variable domain, filled in from reference TRBV18 and TRBJ2-7, reads NAGVMQNPRHLVRRRGQEARLRCSPMKGHSHVYWYRQLPEEGLKFMVYLQKENIIDESGMPKERFSAEFPKEGPSILRIQQVVRGDSAAYFCASSPGKISYEQYFGPGTRLTVT.

This clone was counted only a few times. The chain recombines TRBV6-6 with TRBJ2-1, with D perhaps being TRBD1 or TRBD2 (5 bases each). This CDR3 contains 11 residues. V was trimmed by 8 bases and J by 9 bases, leaving 11 bases between them. The germline CDR1 and CDR2 sequences are MNHNY and SVGAGI (reference sequence). In DNA, the CDR3 is TGTGCCAGCGGACATGGGGGTGAGCAGTTCTTC. It translates to CASGHGGEQFF.

This clone was counted many times. The chain couples TRBV6-5 to TRBJ2-4, with D perhaps given as TRBD1 or TRBD2 (5 bases each). With 6 bases removed from V and 7 bases from J, the gap between germline ends came to 10 bases. CDR3 size: 12 residues. Germline V CDR1 and CDR2: MNHEY, SVGAGI. The CDR3 loop reads CASSAGTNIQYF. The CDR3, as DNA: TGTGCCAGCAGCGCAGGGACGAACATTCAGTACTTC.

The chain links TRBV5-8 to TRBJ2-1; perhaps TRBD1 as D (7 bases). The germline V and J ends were trimmed by 1 base and 8 bases, with 16 bases remaining between them. The CDR3 contains 15 residues. Germline CDR1 SGHTS, CDR2 YDEGEE. This chain's CDR3 is CASSLRRGRIHEQFF. Written as DNA, the CDR3 is TGTGCCAGCAGCTTGCGGAGGGGGCGCATCCATGAGCAGTTCTTC.

V and J are TRBV11-2 and TRBJ2-3; 7 bases agree with TRBD1. This CDR3 comprises 12 residues. Per the germline V gene, CDR1 is SGHAT and CDR2 is FQNNGV. V dropped 4 bases and J dropped 7; count of bases not matched to a gene: 2. In DNA, the CDR3 is TGTGCCAGCAGCTCCAGGGGGTATACGCAGTATTTT. Translated, it gives CASSSRGYTQYF.